This T cell receptor (beta chain) was captured by sequencing in a study of blood T cell repertoires in COVID-19. Sequencing was performed with immunoSEQ multiplex PCR; in TCRdb, only in-frame clones are kept and a portion is missing. This sample has about 190,000 clones, with 84% found just once. This sequence was found in a woman between 65 and 79 years old with active or convalescent COVID-19. What was sequenced was peripheral blood.

In nucleotides, the CDR3 is TGTGCCAGCAGCGTAGGTGTAGCGGACTACAATGAGCAGTTCTTC. Residues: CASSVGVADYNEQFF. The chain has TRBV9 and TRBJ2-1; D is perhaps TRBD2 (6 bases). Germline CDR1 SGDLS, CDR2 YYNGEE. V was clipped by 0 bases and J by 3 bases, with 10 bases between them. CDR3 size: 15 residues.